Listed here are 30 T cell receptor beta chains from one sample, sequenced in a study of T cells in Graves' hyperthyroidism and ophthalmopathy. There were TCR beta CDR3 regions amplified from RNA transcripts. First-round RT-PCR with HTBI primers amplified the TCR CDR3 region. TCRdb processed the multiplex PCR reads anew with MiXCR; each CDR3 protein has one entry. The table lists about 350,000 distinct CDR3 sequences, about 15% of them singletons. Sequenced input: blood. These receptors came from a woman in her thirties with Graves' hyperthyroidism.

This clonotype appeared many times. CDR3 bases: TGTGCCAGCAGTTTCGGGGGGCCCACCGGGGAGCTGTTTTTT. Amino acids: CASSFGGPTGELFF. V gene TRBV12-3 or TRBV12-4 combines with J gene TRBJ2-2; D is perhaps TRBD2 (7 bases). There are 14 residues in the CDR3. Trimming left V 3 bases short and J 4 bases short, with 9 bases between.

This clonotype was picked up many times. The rearrangement uses TRBV11-2 and TRBJ2-5, with D perhaps being TRBD1 or TRBD2 (6 bases each). Germline V lookup: CDR1 SGHAT, CDR2 FQNNGV. CDR3 length: 17 amino acids. Trimming removed 6 bases from V and 4 bases from J, with 24 bases in between. The CDR3 loop is CASRTPYRAETRETQYF. The CDR3 DNA follows: TGTGCCAGCAGAACACCCTACAGGGCGGAGACTAGAGAGACCCAGTACTTC.

Ten or more counts support this clonotype. The rearrangement joins TRBV7-9 to TRBJ2-3; a weak D match, TRBD1 (6 bases). This CDR3 is 14 amino acids long. Per germline, CDR1 SEHNR and CDR2 FQNEAQ (reference sequence). V was cut by 0 bases and J by 4 bases, with 8 bases left in between. The CDR3, as DNA: TGTGCCAGCAGCTTAGCAACAGGGTCAGATACGCAGTATTTT. Translation: CASSLATGSDTQYF.

This clonotype was counted a few times. The V gene is TRBV12-3 or TRBV12-4, the J gene TRBJ2-2; 9 bases fit TRBD2. The junction had 12 bases not matched to a gene; V was cut back by 6 bases and J by 16 bases. The CDR3 is 13 residues long. The CDR3 bases are TGTGCCAGCAGCCCAGGGACTAGCCACAGTTCGTTTTTT. Its protein product is CASSPGTSHSSFF.

Comments on this clonotype: This may be a read error, as it is one base from a much larger clone. The chain combines TRBV9 with TRBJ1-1; D ambiguous. Trimming stripped 5 bases from V and 12 bases from J, with 20 bases between. The germline V gene encodes CDR1 SGDLS and CDR2 YYNGEE. The CDR3 runs 13 residues. CDR3 nucleotide sequence: TGTGCCAGCAGTCCTTTAACCGGAACTCAATCTTTCTTT. Its translation is CASSPLTGTQSFF. Full variable domain (rest looked up from reference TRBV9 and TRBJ1-1): DSGVTQTPKHLITATGQRVTLRCSPRSGDLSVYWYQQSLDQGLQFLIQYYNGEERAKGNILERFSAQQFPDLHSELNLSSLELGDSALYFCASSPLTGTQSFFGQGTRLTVV.

V usage is TRBV11-2 and J usage is TRBJ2-1; D ambiguous. V lost 1 base to trimming and J lost 7 bases, with 14 bases between them. In germline, CDR1 is SGHAT, CDR2 FQNNGV. CDR3 length: 15 residues. The CDR3 loop is CASSLAPITQNEQFF. The CDR3 DNA reads as TGTGCCAGCAGCTTAGCCCCGATTACACAGAATGAGCAGTTCTTC.

The rearrangement links TRBV13 to TRBJ1-2; no reliable D call. Per germline, CDR1 PRHDT and CDR2 FYEKMQ (reference sequence). V was trimmed by 5 bases and J by 6 bases, leaving 16 bases between them. CDR3 length: 14 residues. The CDR3, as DNA: TGTGCCAGCAGCCAAGAAGACCGACGGCATGGCTACACCTTC. Translating it yields CASSQEDRRHGYTF.

The chain links TRBV7-3 to TRBJ2-2; 12 nucleotides match TRBD2. The CDR3 runs to 15 residues. V trimming: 5 bases; J trimming: 6 bases; junction bases outside the gene matches: 4. Germline lookup yields CDR1 SGHTA and CDR2 FQGTGA. In DNA, the CDR3 is TGTGCCAGCAGCCAGGGACTAGCGGGTCCCGGGGAGCTGTTTTTT. Its protein is CASSQGLAGPGELFF.

V gene TRBV19 combines with J gene TRBJ1-2, with D possibly TRBD1 on 6 matching bases. The germline V gene encodes CDR1 LNHDA and CDR2 SQIVND (reference sequence). There are 14 residues in the CDR3. The ends were cut back, 6 bases at V and 4 bases at J, with 15 bases in the middle. The CDR3 region is CASRRDIAGYGYTF. The CDR3 DNA sequence: TGTGCCAGTAGGAGGGACATAGCTGGCTATGGCTACACCTTC.

V is TRBV20-1 and J is TRBJ2-3; no reliable D call. This CDR3 spans 14 amino acids. Trimming stripped 6 bases from V and 0 bases from J, with 13 bases between. CDR1 is DFQATT and CDR2 is SNEGSKA in the germline V gene (reference sequence). CDR3 DNA: TGCAGTGCCGCAAGCGAGCCTAGCACAGATACGCAGTATTTT. This codes for CSAASEPSTDTQYF.

This clonotype was counted ten times or more. CDR3 in DNA: TGTGCCAGCAGTTTATGGACAGGGGGCGCGGACTATGGCTACACCTTC. Translation: CASSLWTGGADYGYTF. The gene calls are TRBV28 and TRBJ1-2; 10 positions match TRBD1. Germline CDR1 is MDHEN and CDR2 is SYDVKM. The CDR3 sequence is 16 residues long. V dropped 0 bases and J dropped 3; count of bases not matched to a gene: 4.

In its sample, this clonotype was seen a few times. CDR3 sequence reads: CASSESIGTEAFF. The CDR3 coding sequence is TGCGCCAGCAGTGAGTCGATAGGCACTGAAGCTTTCTTT. This chain uses TRBV10-1 with TRBJ1-1; D remains ambiguous. V lost 0 bases, J lost 4 bases, and 6 bases lay in between. Germline-derived CDR1 and CDR2 are WNHNN and SYGVQD (reference sequence). There are 13 residues in the CDR3.

Many counts were recorded for this clonotype. The CDR3 DNA sequence: TGTGCCAGCAGCCGACTGATAGGTCAGGGGGCGCGCGAGCAGTACTTC. Its translation is CASSRLIGQGAREQYF. V gene TRBV9 combines with J gene TRBJ2-7; 8 bases agree with TRBD1. The CDR3 runs 16 residues. Germline V gene data show CDR1 as SGDLS and CDR2 as YYNGEE. With 4 bases clipped from V and 6 bases from J, the junction kept 15 bases outside the gene matches.

This clonotype was seen a few times. The chain uses TRBV5-4 and TRBJ2-3; 8 bases line up with TRBD2. This CDR3 contains 18 residues. Trimming cost V 0 bases and J 2 bases; bases outside gene matches: 11. Germline V CDR1 and CDR2: SGHNT, YYREEE (reference sequence). The CDR3 protein is CASSLGGYGGRSTDTQYF. DNA for the CDR3: TGTGCCAGCAGCTTGGGGGGGTATGGCGGGAGGTCCACAGATACGCAGTATTTT.

This chain links TRBV14 with TRBJ2-1; TRBD2 might be the D (6 bases). This CDR3 is 14 amino acids long. Germline CDR1 SGHDN, CDR2 FVKESK. V was pared by 1 base and J by 7 bases, with 11 bases between. Written as DNA, the CDR3 is TGTGCCAGCAGCCAAGCGGGAGAGGTTAATGAGCAGTTCTTC. It yields the protein CASSQAGEVNEQFF.

This clonotype was seen ten or more times. CDR3 loop: CASRTGQASGETQYF. The CDR3 DNA follows: TGTGCCAGCAGGACAGGACAGGCTTCGGGAGAGACCCAGTACTTC. The chain employs TRBV7-2 and TRBJ2-5; 7 nucleotides agree with TRBD1. V shed 6 bases, J shed 4 bases, and the junction held 11 bases outside the gene matches. Germline V gives CDR1 SGHTA, CDR2 FQGNSA. The CDR3 runs to 15 residues. The variable domain in full, with the rest retrieved from reference TRBV7-2 and TRBJ2-5, is GAGVSQSPSNKVTEKGKDVELRCDPISGHTALYWYRQSLGQGLEFLIYFQGNSAPDKSGLPSDRFSAERTGGSVSTLTIQRTQQEDSAVYLCASRTGQASGETQYFGPGTRLLVL.

Details on this clonotype: This may stem from a read error, because a much larger clone lies one nucleotide away. The chain employs TRBV10-3 and TRBJ2-5, with D perhaps assigned TRBD1 or TRBD2 (7 bases each). The germline CDR1 and CDR2 sequences are ENHRY and SYGVKD. This CDR3 is 12 amino acids long. The CDR3 loop is CAINQGGETQNF. The CDR3 nucleotides read TGTGCCATCAATCAGGGGGGGGAGACCCAGAACTTC.

The chain has TRBV27 and TRBJ1-1; 11 nucleotides match TRBD1. Germline assignment: CDR1 MNHEY and CDR2 SMNVEV (reference sequence). J lost 7 bases, V lost 4 bases, and 8 bases had no gene match. The CDR3 is made up of 15 amino acids. The CDR3 loop is CASSSVRTGGFEAFF. DNA of the CDR3: TGTGCCAGCAGTTCTGTAAGGACAGGGGGCTTTGAAGCTTTCTTT.

This chain links TRBV2 with TRBJ1-6, with 7 bases identical to TRBD1. Per germline, CDR1 SNHLY and CDR2 FYNNEI. There are 16 residues in the CDR3. Losses at the gene ends were 7 bases for V and 6 bases for J; bases not matched to a gene: 12. The CDR3 DNA is TGTGCCAGCATCGCCCGACAGGGTAACCCTAATTCACCCCTCCACTTT. Translating it yields CASIARQGNPNSPLHF.

This clonotype came up a few times. CDR3 sequence: CASSRLRGDQETQYF. The CDR3 DNA is TGTGCCAGCTCACGACTCCGAGGGGACCAAGAGACCCAGTACTTC. The V and J genes are TRBV18 and TRBJ2-5; D may match TRBD1 or TRBD2 (5 bases each). This CDR3 is 15 amino acids long. Germline V lookup: CDR1 KGHSH, CDR2 LQKENI. Between the trimmed V and J ends, which lost 4 bases and 0 bases, there was a span of 12 bases.

This clonotype showed up many times. J is TRBJ2-7 and V is TRBV7-9, with TRBD1 matching over 9 bases. After removal of 5 bases from V and 4 bases from J, the junction contained 18 bases not matched to a gene. This CDR3 contains 18 residues. CDR1 is SEHNR, CDR2 FQNEAQ, per germline (reference sequence). CDR3: CASSPPQGSTGGDYEQYF. CDR3 nucleotide sequence: TGTGCCAGCAGCCCACCGCAGGGATCGACAGGGGGTGATTACGAGCAGTACTTC.

This sequence joins TRBV28 and TRBJ2-3; D not certain. Per the germline V gene, CDR1 is MDHEN and CDR2 is SYDVKM. CDR3 length: 14 amino acids. V was shortened by 10 bases and J by 1 base, with 15 bases between the two germline ends. The CDR3 DNA reads TGTGCCATCGACGGCTCAGCTGGCACAGATACGCAGTATTTT. It translates to CAIDGSAGTDTQYF.

This clonotype showed up many times. V is TRBV7-8 and J is TRBJ2-7, with a tentative D call TRBD2 (5 bases). This CDR3 comprises 14 residues. The V and J ends lost 5 bases and 6 bases respectively, with 17 bases between them. Looked up from germline, CDR1 is SGHVS and CDR2 is FQNEAQ. The CDR3 DNA follows: TGTGCCAGCAGCCCACGGCGGGCTAGCTCCGAGCAGTACTTC. It encodes CASSPRRASSEQYF.

The gene calls are TRBV7-2 and TRBJ1-1; 10 nucleotides line up with TRBD1. Germline V lookup: CDR1 SGHTA, CDR2 FQGNSA. The CDR3 runs 14 residues. V trimming: 4 bases; J trimming: 4 bases; junction bases outside the gene matches: 3. DNA for the CDR3: TGTGCCAGCAGCTCGACAGGGGGCGGCACTGAAGCTTTCTTT. Protein: CASSSTGGGTEAFF.

This clonotype was counted ten times or more. As DNA, the CDR3 is TGTGCCACCAGAGGACGAACCTGGGACACTGAAGCTTTCTTT. The encoded protein is CATRGRTWDTEAFF. This sequence joins TRBV15 and TRBJ1-1; D call uncertain. V gave up 6 bases and J gave up 3 bases, with 14 bases separating them. Germline V CDR1 and CDR2: LNHNV, YYDKDF (reference sequence). The CDR3 is 14 amino acids.

This clonotype was seen ten or more times. V gene TRBV6-5 combines with J gene TRBJ2-7, with TRBD1 matching 7 bases. Germline V gene lookup returns CDR1 MNHEY and CDR2 SVGAGI. This CDR3 has 15 residues. The trim removed 0 bases at V and 3 bases at J, leaving 5 bases unmatched. CDR3 nucleotide sequence: TGTGCCAGCAGTTACTCGGCAGGGGGAAACTACGAGCAGTACTTC. Its translation is CASSYSAGGNYEQYF.

This clonotype was seen many times. J is TRBJ2-1 and V is TRBV6-1, with 8 bases identical to TRBD2. Unmatched junction bases numbered 8, after V lost 4 bases and J lost 6 bases. Germline lookup yields CDR1 MNHNS and CDR2 SASEGT. The CDR3 runs to 15 residues. The CDR3 DNA reads as TGTGCCAGCAGTGCCACTAGCGGACCTTTCAATGAGCAGTTCTTC. It translates to CASSATSGPFNEQFF.

This clonotype was observed at least ten times. This chain connects TRBV6-6 to TRBJ1-3, with 10 bases aligning to TRBD1. Germline CDR1 and CDR2: MNHNY and SVGAGI (reference sequence). With 0 bases clipped from V and 0 bases from J, the junction kept 5 bases outside the gene matches. There are 18 residues in the CDR3. CDR3: CASSYSAGTGVSGNTIYF. CDR3 sequence (DNA): TGTGCCAGCAGTTACTCCGCCGGGACAGGGGTCTCTGGAAACACCATATATTTT.

The chain joins TRBV12-3 or TRBV12-4 to TRBJ2-7; tentative D call: TRBD1 (5 bases). Deletions cut 4 bases from V and 4 bases from J, with 14 bases between. This CDR3 contains 14 residues. The CDR3 here is CASSSPGSGYEQYF. CDR3 nucleotide sequence: TGTGCCAGCAGTTCCCCAGGGTCAGGGTACGAGCAGTACTTC.

This clonotype was observed many times. The chain uses TRBV7-2 and TRBJ1-2; the match to TRBD1 covers 8 bases. The CDR3 has 13 amino acids. J lost 6 bases, V lost 5 bases, and 5 bases had no gene match. CDR1 and CDR2 from the germline V gene are SGHTA and FQGNSA. CDR3 coding DNA: TGTGCCAGCAGCACGGCAGGGGGCGATGGCTACACCTTC. Its protein product is CASSTAGGDGYTF.